The source of this T cell receptor beta chain is a study of blood T cell repertoires in COVID-19. Whole-study context: The cDNA or gDNA used as material had been derived from T cells, B-cell-depleted T cells, or PBMCs.

The protocol was immunoSEQ multiplex PCR, while the TCRdb copy is restricted to in-frame clones and leaves out a portion. Of roughly 260,000 clones in the sample, more than 75% are singletons; the top ten hold 2% to 2.5%. This receptor was identified in a woman in her forties or fifties with acute or convalescent COVID-19. The sample consisted of peripheral blood.

CDR3 nucleotide sequence: TGTGCCAGTCAGGGCAACAGCAATCAGCCCCAGCATTTT. Translated, it gives CASQGNSNQPQHF. The rearrangement joins TRBV18 to TRBJ1-5, with TRBD1 as a possible D gene (5 bases). The CDR3 length is 13 residues. Looked up from germline, CDR1 is KGHSH and CDR2 is LQKENI. V was clipped by 9 bases and J by 1 base, with 10 bases between them.